Listed below are T cell receptor beta chains from one sample, sequenced in a study of T cells after yellow fever vaccination. Using its own MiXCR run on the 5' RACE reads, TCRdb lists one record per CDR3 protein. The table has around 350,000 distinct CDR3 sequences, about 9.9% seen once. The source material was PBMCs, sampled on the day of the first yellow fever vaccination. The source is a young man who received the YFV17D yellow fever vaccine. The CDR3 runs from the conserved cysteine through the conserved F or W. A D gene is named only where the DNA matches it firmly. Clone size is not always given. Where it is, it says once, few, many or a class for expanded clones.

V	D	size	J	DNA	CDR3
TRBV7-3	-	few	TRBJ2-3	TGTGCCAGCAGCTTGTCCTTCACAGATACGCAGTATTTT	CASSLSFTDTQYF
TRBV7-2	-	few	TRBJ2-3	TGTGCCAGCAGCTTAGAAGCGTGGGGCACAGATACGCAGTATTTT	CASSLEAWGTDTQYF
TRBV21-1	-	few	TRBJ1-4	TGTGCCAGCAGCAATCGGAGGCAGGGTGGTGAAAAACTGTTTTTT	CASSNRRQGGEKLFF
TRBV29-1	-	few	TRBJ1-1	TGCATCGTATTCAATTGGACTGAAGCTTTCTTT	CIVFNWTEAFF
TRBV20-1	-	-	TRBJ1-5	TGCAGTGCCACCGACAGCAATAGCAATCAGCCCCAGCATTTT	CSATDSNSNQPQHF
TRBV20-1	-	few	TRBJ1-1	TGCAGTGCTCGCTTGGGGGGGAGGACTGAAGCTTTCTTT	CSARLGGRTEAFF
TRBV11-1	-	few	TRBJ2-5	TGTGCCAGCAGCTTAACTCTAGCTGCAGAGACCCAGTACTTC	CASSLTLAAETQYF
TRBV5-1	-	few	TRBJ2-7	TGCGCCAGCAGCCTCGGACATACGGGGTCCTACGAGCAGTACTTC	CASSLGHTGSYEQYF
TRBV20-1	TRBD2	-	TRBJ2-3	TGCAGTGCTGCCGGGACTAGCATCGGAGATACGCAGTATTTT	CSAAGTSIGDTQYF
TRBV6-5	-	-	TRBJ2-6	TGTGCCAGCAGTTATTTTGGGGCCAACGTCCTGACTTTC	CASSYFGANVLTF
TRBV5-1	-	many	TRBJ2-5	TGCGCCAGCAGTCCGGGACTTTCAGAGACCCAGTACTTC	CASSPGLSETQYF
TRBV4-3	-	-	TRBJ2-5	TGCGCCAGCAGCCAAGATAGGACAGCCCAAGAGACCCAGTACTTC	CASSQDRTAQETQYF
TRBV7-3	TRBD2	few	TRBJ2-2	TGTGCCAGCAGCGTGACCGGGACTAGCGGGGGGGGCACCGGGGAGCTGTTTTTT	CASSVTGTSGGGTGELFF
TRBV12-3/TRBV12-4	TRBD1	-	TRBJ1-2	TGTGCCAGCAGTTTAAGGGGACCGGGACAGGGAATTGATCATTATTTCGGCTACACCTTC	CASSLRGPGQGIDHYFGYTF
TRBV18	-	-	TRBJ2-5	TGTGCCAGCGCCACAGGTGCCAGGGCCCAAGAGACCCAGTACTTC	CASATGARAQETQYF
TRBV11-2	-	few	TRBJ2-7	TGTGCCAGCAGCCTGGAAACTTGGGGTACAGGGAAGCACGAGCAGTACTTC	CASSLETWGTGKHEQYF